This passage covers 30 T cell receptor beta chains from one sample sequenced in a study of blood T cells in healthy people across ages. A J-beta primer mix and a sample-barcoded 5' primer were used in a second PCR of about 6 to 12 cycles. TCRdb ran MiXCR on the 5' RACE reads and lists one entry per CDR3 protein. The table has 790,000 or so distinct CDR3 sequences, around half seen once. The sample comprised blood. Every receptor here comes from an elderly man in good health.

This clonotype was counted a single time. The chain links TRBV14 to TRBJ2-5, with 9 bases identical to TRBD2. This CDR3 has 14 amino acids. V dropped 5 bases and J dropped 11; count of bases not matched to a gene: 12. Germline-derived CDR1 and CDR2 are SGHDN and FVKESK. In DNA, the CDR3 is TGTGCCAGCAGCGGCGGGAGGGCCGGTAATGAGCAGTACTTC. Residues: CASSGGRAGNEQYF.

DNA for the CDR3: TGCGCCAGCAGCCCGGAAGTGGGGTATGGCTACACCTTC. Translation: CASSPEVGYGYTF. This chain joins TRBV5-1 and TRBJ1-2; D ambiguous. Germline V gives CDR1 SGHRS, CDR2 YFSETQ. CDR3 length: 13 residues. The V end was cut by 4 bases, the J end by 5 bases, with 12 bases between.

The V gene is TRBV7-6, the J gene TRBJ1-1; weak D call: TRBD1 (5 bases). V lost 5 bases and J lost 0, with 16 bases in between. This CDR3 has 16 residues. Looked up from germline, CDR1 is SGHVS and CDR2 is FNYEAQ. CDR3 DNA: TGTGCCAGCAGCCCCACAGGAGGGGCATTGAACACTGAAGCTTTCTTT. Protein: CASSPTGGALNTEAFF.

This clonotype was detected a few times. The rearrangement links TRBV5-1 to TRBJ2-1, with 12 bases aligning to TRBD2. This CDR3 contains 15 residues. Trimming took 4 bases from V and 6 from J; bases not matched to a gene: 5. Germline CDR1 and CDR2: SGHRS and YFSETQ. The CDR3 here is CASSETSGSSNEQFF. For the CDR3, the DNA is TGCGCCAGCAGCGAGACTAGCGGGAGCTCCAATGAGCAGTTCTTC.

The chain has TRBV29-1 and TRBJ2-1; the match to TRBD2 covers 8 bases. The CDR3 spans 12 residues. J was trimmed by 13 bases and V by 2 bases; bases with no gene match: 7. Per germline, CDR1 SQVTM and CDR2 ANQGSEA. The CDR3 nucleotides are TGCAGCGTTGAAAAAATGAGCGGGGGACAGTTCTTC. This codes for CSVEKMSGGQFF.

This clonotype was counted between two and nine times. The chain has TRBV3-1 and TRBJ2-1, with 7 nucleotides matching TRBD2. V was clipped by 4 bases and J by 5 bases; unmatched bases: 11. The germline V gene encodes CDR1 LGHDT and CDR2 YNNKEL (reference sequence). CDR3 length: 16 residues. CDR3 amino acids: CASSRPTTSAHNEQFF. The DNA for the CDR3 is TGTGCCAGCAGCCGGCCAACCACTAGCGCTCACAATGAGCAGTTCTTC.

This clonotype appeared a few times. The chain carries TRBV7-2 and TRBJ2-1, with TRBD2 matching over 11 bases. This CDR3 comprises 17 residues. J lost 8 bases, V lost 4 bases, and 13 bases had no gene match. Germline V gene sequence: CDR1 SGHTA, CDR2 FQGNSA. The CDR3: CASSSKLAGEIYHEQFF. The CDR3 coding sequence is TGTGCCAGCAGCTCCAAACTAGCGGGAGAAATATACCATGAGCAGTTCTTC.

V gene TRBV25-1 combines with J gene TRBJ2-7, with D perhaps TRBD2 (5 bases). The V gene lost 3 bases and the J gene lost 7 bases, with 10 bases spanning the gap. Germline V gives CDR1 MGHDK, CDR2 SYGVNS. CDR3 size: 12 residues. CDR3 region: CASSDGLVEQYF. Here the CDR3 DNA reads TGTGCCAGCAGTGACGGACTCGTAGAGCAGTACTTC.

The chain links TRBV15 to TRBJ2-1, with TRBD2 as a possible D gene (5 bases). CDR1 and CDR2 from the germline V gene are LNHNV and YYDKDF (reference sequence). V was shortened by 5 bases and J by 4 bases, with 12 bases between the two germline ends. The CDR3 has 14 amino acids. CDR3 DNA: TGTGCCACCAGCCTCAAAAGGACTTACAATGAGCAGTTCTTC. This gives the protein CATSLKRTYNEQFF.

This CDR3 reads CSVQKVYQETQYF. As DNA, the CDR3 is TGCAGCGTCCAGAAAGTGTACCAAGAGACCCAGTACTTC. The genes are TRBV29-1 and TRBJ2-5; unclear D gene. Trimming removed 6 bases at V and 0 bases at J, with 11 bases between. From germline, CDR1 is SQVTM and CDR2 ANQGSEA. This CDR3 is built from 13 residues.

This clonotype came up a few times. The CDR3 DNA is TGTGCCAGCAGCCAAGATAATAGCGGTCCGCACAATGAGCAGTTCTTC. Translating gives CASSQDNSGPHNEQFF. This rearrangement joins TRBV4-2 to TRBJ2-1, with D possibly TRBD2 on 6 matching bases. The CDR3 has 16 amino acids. The V gene lost 0 bases and the J gene lost 5 bases, with 14 bases spanning the gap. Germline CDR1 reads LGHNA; CDR2 reads YNFKEQ.

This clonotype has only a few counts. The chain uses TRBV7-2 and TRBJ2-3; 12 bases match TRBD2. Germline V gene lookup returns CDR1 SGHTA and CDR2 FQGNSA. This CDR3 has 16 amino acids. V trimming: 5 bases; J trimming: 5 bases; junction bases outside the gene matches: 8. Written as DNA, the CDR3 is TGTGCCAGCAGCGTCGCTAGCGGGAGGGCCTTAGATACGCAGTATTTT. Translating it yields CASSVASGRALDTQYF.

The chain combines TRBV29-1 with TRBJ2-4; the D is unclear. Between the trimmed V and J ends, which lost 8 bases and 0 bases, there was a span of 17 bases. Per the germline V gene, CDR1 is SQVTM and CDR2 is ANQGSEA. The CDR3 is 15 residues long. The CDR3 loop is CSPTPGPLAKNIQYF. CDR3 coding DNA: TGCAGCCCTACACCCGGGCCCCTAGCCAAAAACATTCAGTACTTC.

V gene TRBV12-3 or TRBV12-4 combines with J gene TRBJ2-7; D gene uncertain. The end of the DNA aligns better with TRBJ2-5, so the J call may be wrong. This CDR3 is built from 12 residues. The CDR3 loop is CASSFYVETQYF. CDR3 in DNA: TGTGCCAGCAGTTTTTACGTAGAGACCCAGTACTTC.

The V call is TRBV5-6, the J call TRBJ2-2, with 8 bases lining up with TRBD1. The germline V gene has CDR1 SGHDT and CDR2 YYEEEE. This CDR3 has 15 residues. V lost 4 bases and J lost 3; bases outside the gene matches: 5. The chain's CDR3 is CASSTGQAYTGELFF. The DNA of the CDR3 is TGTGCCAGCAGCACGGGACAGGCCTACACCGGGGAGCTGTTTTTT.

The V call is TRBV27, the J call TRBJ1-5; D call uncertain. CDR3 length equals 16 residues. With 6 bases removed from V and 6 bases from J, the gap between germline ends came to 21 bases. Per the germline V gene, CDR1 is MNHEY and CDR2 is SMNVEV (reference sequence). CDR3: CASSSTHGPAGQPQHF. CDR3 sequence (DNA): TGTGCCAGCAGCTCAACCCATGGTCCTGCCGGTCAGCCCCAGCATTTT.

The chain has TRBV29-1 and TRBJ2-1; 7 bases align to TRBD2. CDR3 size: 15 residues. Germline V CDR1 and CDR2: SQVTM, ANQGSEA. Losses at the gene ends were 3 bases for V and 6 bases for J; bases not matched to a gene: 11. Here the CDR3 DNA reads TGCAGCGTTGAGGACCCCGGCGGGAGTGCCAATGAGCAGTTCTTC. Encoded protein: CSVEDPGGSANEQFF.

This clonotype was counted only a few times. The CDR3 protein is CASRGWSSGAYSEQYF. For the CDR3, the DNA is TGTGCCAGCAGAGGGTGGAGTAGCGGGGCCTATTCCGAGCAGTACTTC. J is TRBJ2-7 and V is TRBV28; 8 bases map to TRBD2. Trimming at V came to 6 bases and at J to 6 bases, leaving 16 bases not matched to a gene. Germline V gene data show CDR1 as MDHEN and CDR2 as SYDVKM. The CDR3 totals 16 residues.

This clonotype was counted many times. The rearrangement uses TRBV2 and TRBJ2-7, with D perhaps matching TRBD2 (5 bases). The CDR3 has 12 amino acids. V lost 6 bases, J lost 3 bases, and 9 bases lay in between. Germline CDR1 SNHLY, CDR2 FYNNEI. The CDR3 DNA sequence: TGTGCCAGCAGGGGAGCGATCTACGAGCAGTACTTC. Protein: CASRGAIYEQYF.

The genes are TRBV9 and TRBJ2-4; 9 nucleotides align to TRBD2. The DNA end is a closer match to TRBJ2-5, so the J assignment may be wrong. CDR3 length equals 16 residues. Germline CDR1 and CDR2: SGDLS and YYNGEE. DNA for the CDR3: TGTGCCAGCAGCGTAGAGTTAGCGGGAGTATGGGAGACCCAGTACTTC. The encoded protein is CASSVELAGVWETQYF.

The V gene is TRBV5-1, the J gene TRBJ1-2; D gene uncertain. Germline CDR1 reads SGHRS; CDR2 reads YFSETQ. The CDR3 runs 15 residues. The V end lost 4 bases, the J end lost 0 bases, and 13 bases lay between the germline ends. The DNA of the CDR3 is TGCGCCAGCAGCCCGGCCGGCAGAGCTAACTATGGCTACACCTTC. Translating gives CASSPAGRANYGYTF.

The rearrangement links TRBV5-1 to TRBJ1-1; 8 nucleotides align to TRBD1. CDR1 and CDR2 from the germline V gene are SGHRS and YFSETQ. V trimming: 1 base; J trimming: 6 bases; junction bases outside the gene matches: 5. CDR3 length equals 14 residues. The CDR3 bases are TGCGCCAGCAGCTTGAGAGACAGGGGAGCTGAAGCTTTCTTT. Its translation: CASSLRDRGAEAFF.

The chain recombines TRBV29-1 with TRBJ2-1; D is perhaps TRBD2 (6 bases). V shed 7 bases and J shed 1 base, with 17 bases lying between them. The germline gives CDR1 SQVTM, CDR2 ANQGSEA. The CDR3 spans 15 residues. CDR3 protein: CSDRVGSNSYNEQFF. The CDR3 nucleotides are TGCAGCGACCGCGTCGGGAGTAATTCCTACAATGAGCAGTTCTTC.

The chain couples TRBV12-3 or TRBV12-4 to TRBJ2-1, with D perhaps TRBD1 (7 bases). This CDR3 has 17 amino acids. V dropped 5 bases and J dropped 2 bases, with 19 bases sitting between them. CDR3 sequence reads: CASSPEGAAGPYNEQFF. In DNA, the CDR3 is TGTGCCAGCAGTCCGGAGGGGGCCGCTGGGCCCTACAATGAGCAGTTCTTC.

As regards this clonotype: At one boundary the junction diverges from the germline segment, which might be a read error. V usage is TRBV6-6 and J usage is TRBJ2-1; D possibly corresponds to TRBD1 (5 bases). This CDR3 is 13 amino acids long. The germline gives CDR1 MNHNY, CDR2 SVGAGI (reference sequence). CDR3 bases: TGTGCCAGCAGAAATCCCCAGGGCAATGGGCAGTTCTTC. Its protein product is CASRNPQGNGQFF.

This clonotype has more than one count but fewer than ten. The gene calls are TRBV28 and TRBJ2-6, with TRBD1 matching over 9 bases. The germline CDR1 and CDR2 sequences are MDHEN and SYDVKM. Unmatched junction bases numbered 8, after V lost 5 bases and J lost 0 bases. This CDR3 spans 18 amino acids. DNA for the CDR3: TGTGCCAGCAGTCTGGTGACAGGGGGGTACTCTGGGGCCAACGTCCTGACTTTC. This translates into CASSLVTGGYSGANVLTF.

Here the CDR3 reads CASSSARTGPRRSSYEQYF. CDR3 DNA sequence: TGTGCCAGCAGTTCCGCCCGGACAGGGCCGCGTAGGAGCTCCTACGAGCAGTACTTC. The rearrangement joins TRBV6-2 or TRBV6-3 to TRBJ2-7, with 8 bases identical to TRBD1. J gave up 0 bases and V 4 bases, and 17 bases lay outside the gene matches. Looked up from germline, CDR1 is MNHEY and CDR2 is SVGEGT. This CDR3 region has 19 residues.

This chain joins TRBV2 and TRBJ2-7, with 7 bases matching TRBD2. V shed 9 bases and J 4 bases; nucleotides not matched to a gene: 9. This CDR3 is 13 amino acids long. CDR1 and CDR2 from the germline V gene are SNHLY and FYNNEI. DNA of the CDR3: TGTGCCAGGGGGCGGCGGGAGTCGTACGAGCAGTACTTC. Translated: CARGRRESYEQYF. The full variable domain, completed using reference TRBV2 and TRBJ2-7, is EPEVTQTPSHQVTQMGQEVILRCVPISNHLYFYWYRQILGQKVEFLVSFYNNEISEKSEIFDDQFSVERPDGSNFTLKIRSTKLEDSAMYFCARGRRESYEQYFGPGTRLTVT.

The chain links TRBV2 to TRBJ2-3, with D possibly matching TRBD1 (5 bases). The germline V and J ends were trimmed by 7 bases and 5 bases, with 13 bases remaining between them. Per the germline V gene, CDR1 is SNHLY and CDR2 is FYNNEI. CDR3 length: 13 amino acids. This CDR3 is CASKTGSLDTQYF. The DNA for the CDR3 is TGTGCCAGCAAAACAGGCTCACTAGATACGCAGTATTTT.

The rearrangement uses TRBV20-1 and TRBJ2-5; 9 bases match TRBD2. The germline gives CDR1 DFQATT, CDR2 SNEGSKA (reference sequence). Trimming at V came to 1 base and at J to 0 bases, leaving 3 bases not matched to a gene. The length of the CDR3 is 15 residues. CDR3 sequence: CSARVAGEYQETQYF. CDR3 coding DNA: TGCAGTGCTAGAGTAGCGGGGGAGTACCAAGAGACCCAGTACTTC.